This T cell receptor (beta chain) appears in the sequencing data of a study of T cell responses to AZD1222 COVID-19 vaccine (dated by TCRdb to the early 2020s). In the study overall: AZD1222 recipients whose second dose came at about 4 weeks and those whose second dose came at about 12 weeks were combined into one group, since spike-specific TCR depth and breadth did not differ between the two schedules. A total of 233 trial participants underwent TCR sequencing, of whom some 210 received two doses of AZD1222 and 26 received two doses of the MenACWY control vaccine. Trial participants were enrolled by age into subgroups of 18-55, 56-69 and 70-plus years, and 148, 28 and 57 TCR-sequenced participants, respectively, were included in these subgroups.

The CDR3 goes from the cysteine to the phenylalanine over 11 residues. The sequence is cut down to CDR3 DNA, 33 bases in frame from base 1. V drops 8 bases and J drops 4 bases, leaving 8 bases in between. From the germline V gene, CDR1 is MNHEY and CDR2 is SVGAGI. The time point label corresponds to: baseline before first vaccination. Samples from vaccinated people were obtained from the UK trials COV001 and COV002, which included a single-blind randomized controlled phase 2/3 trial of AZD1222 (ChAdOx1 nCoV-19) in healthy adults. For TCRbeta chain sequencing, PBMC samples from trial participants were taken at day 0 and at day 28 after the second dose. This clone was counted only a few times. Its antigen has not been determined. Per-base quality was not reported, and no clone a single base away is much larger than it. The CDR3 regions of human TCRbeta chains were analyzed by immunosequencing. As for how the authors treated the data: TCRs in the repertoires were matched against a reference library of SARS-CoV-2-specific TCRs that had been generated with the MIRA antigen-specificity platform. Breadth was defined as the fraction of unique TCRs that were SARS-CoV-2-associated, and depth was defined as the fraction of total T cells that were SARS-CoV-2-associated. Using the MIRA data, each spike-specific TCR was mapped to the spike region that the TCR reacts to and placed in a CD4 or CD8 class. Log10-transformed breadth and depth values were compared by one-way ANOVA with Sidak's multiple comparisons tests. What TCRdb holds here is the immuneACCESS table cut down to in-frame rearrangements. Part of the clones is not present; checked against another copy, under half of the missing clones reflect an unresolved V gene, and the others are unexplained. That table furnishes V, J and clone size, whereas the DNA furnished D and trimming. The sample table lists under 150,000 clones, 88% of them with a count of one. Together, the top ten hold approximately 3.5% of the sample.

What the study reported, not specific to this receptor: In the small 56-69-year group, the increase in depth fell short of significance, most likely because of low power. Participants were mostly white British and included more females than males, and it was suggested by the authors that clonal diversity may have been underestimated. After two AZD1222 doses, both the breadth and the depth of spike-specific TCRs were significantly higher than at day 0 and than in MenACWY recipients. Conclusions about previously exposed vaccinees are limited, since just 6 or 7 AZD1222 recipients were seropositive for SARS-CoV-2 at baseline. CD4 TCRs associated with the vaccine covered the entire spike protein, and the dominant responses were in regions 160-218 and 743-854. Reportedly, almost half of the unique spike-specific TCRs recognized epitopes lying outside the regions that are mutated in the B.1.351 and B.1.1.7 variants. No day 14 peak-response samples were available, so repertoires were characterized only after the peak T cell response.

This material consisted of peripheral blood, taken on day 0 of AZD1222 vaccination. The sequence is built from TRBV6-5 and TRBJ1-1; D gene: possibly TRBD1, on 5 matching bases. This TCR was sampled from an adult in good health. The nucleotides are TGTGCCAGCTCAGGGAGCACTGAAGCTTTCTTT. Protein translation: CASSGSTEAFF.